The rows below give T cell receptor beta chains drawn from one sample of a study of T cells in Graves' hyperthyroidism and ophthalmopathy. Each CDR3 protein gets one entry after TCRdb re-called the multiplex PCR reads with MiXCR. The repertoire holds some 580,000 distinct CDR3 sequences, with more than 15% as singletons. The material sequenced was blood. These receptors originate from a woman in her thirties or forties with Graves' ophthalmopathy. Both conserved end residues are part of each CDR3. A D gene is named only where the DNA matches it firmly. Only part of the rows carry a size: once, few, many, or a class if the clone is expanded.

CDR3 protein | CDR3 DNA | D gene | clone size | J gene | CDR3 length | V gene
CASSASRGAGAPDTQYF | TGTGCCAGCAGTGCCAGTCGCGGGGCAGGAGCGCCAGATACGCAGTATTTT | - | - | TRBJ2-3 | 17 | TRBV6-1
CASREGATTGELFF | TGTGCCAGCAGGGAGGGGGCCACAACCGGGGAGCTGTTTTTT | - | - | TRBJ2-2 | 14 | TRBV7-3
CSARSEWAGEADTQYF | TGCAGTGCTAGATCGGAGTGGGCGGGAGAAGCAGATACGCAGTATTTT | TRBD2 | many | TRBJ2-3 | 16 | TRBV20-1
CASSPPTPTYEQYF | TGTGCCAGCTCACCACCGACACCCACCTACGAGCAGTACTTC | - | - | TRBJ2-7 | 14 | TRBV18
CSARGPGTGTNTEAFF | TGCAGTGCTAGAGGCCCTGGGACAGGCACGAACACTGAAGCTTTCTTT | TRBD1 | few | TRBJ1-1 | 16 | TRBV20-1
CATSSGLTYNEQFF | TGTGCCACCTCGTCTGGATTGACTTACAATGAGCAGTTCTTC | - | many | TRBJ2-1 | 14 | TRBV12-3/TRBV12-4
CASSYSGQLVDEQYF | TGTGCCAGCAGTTACTCGGGGCAGTTAGTGGACGAGCAGTACTTC | - | many | TRBJ2-7 | 15 | TRBV6-5
CASSFGQTEGLFSNQPQHF | TGTGCCAGCAGCTTCGGTCAGACCGAGGGCCTTTTTAGCAATCAGCCCCAGCATTTT | - | many | TRBJ1-5 | 19 | TRBV7-2
CASSNQGSNEKLFF | TGCGCCAGCAGCAACCAGGGGTCTAATGAAAAACTGTTTTTT | - | few | TRBJ1-4 | 14 | TRBV5-1
CASSIGGGQPQHF | TGTGCCAGTAGTATAGGGGGTGGGCAGCCCCAGCATTTT | - | few | TRBJ1-5 | 13 | TRBV19
CASSDLGYNEQFF | TGCGCCAGCAGCGATCTGGGCTACAATGAGCAGTTCTTC | - | few | TRBJ2-1 | 13 | TRBV5-1
CASKLTGAASYEQYF | TGTGCCAGCAAACTGACGGGAGCTGCATCCTACGAGCAGTACTTC | - | many | TRBJ2-7 | 15 | TRBV2
CASSSGRIYEQYF | TGTGCCAGCAGCTCCGGACGGATCTACGAGCAGTACTTC | - | many | TRBJ2-7 | 13 | TRBV7-9
CSVEERGGAGGVYGYTF | TGCAGCGTTGAAGAGCGGGGCGGGGCAGGGGGAGTCTATGGCTACACCTTC | TRBD1 | few | TRBJ1-2 | 17 | TRBV29-1
CASSIVWTPTYEQYF | TGTGCCAGTAGTATTGTCTGGACACCTACTTACGAGCAGTACTTC | - | - | TRBJ2-7 | 15 | TRBV19
CSAKRAYRANTGELFF | TGCAGTGCGAAAAGGGCGTACCGCGCGAACACCGGGGAGCTGTTTTTT | - | many | TRBJ2-2 | 16 | TRBV20-1
CSARVRGRQETQYF | TGCAGTGCTAGAGTGCGGGGGAGGCAAGAGACCCAGTACTTC | TRBD2 | few | TRBJ2-5 | 14 | TRBV20-1
CASSVVGSDTQYF | TGTGCCAGCAGCGTAGTGGGGTCAGATACGCAGTATTTT | - | - | TRBJ2-3 | 13 | TRBV9
CSARNAGGTTDTQYF | TGCAGTGCTAGGAACGCGGGAGGGACCACAGATACGCAGTATTTT | TRBD2 | many | TRBJ2-3 | 15 | TRBV20-1
CASSFRTGEETQYF | TGTGCCAGCAGTTTCCGGACAGGGGAAGAGACCCAGTACTTC | TRBD1 | many | TRBJ2-5 | 14 | TRBV12-3/TRBV12-4
CASSWAGGKMNTEAFF | TGTGCCAGCAGTTGGGCAGGGGGGAAAATGAACACTGAAGCTTTCTTT | TRBD1 | - | TRBJ1-1 | 16 | TRBV6-1
CASSLGAFF | TGTGCCAGCAGTTTGGGAGCTTTCTTT | - | many | TRBJ1-1 | 9 | TRBV28